This T cell receptor beta chain was found in a study of OX40 agonist ivuxolimab in advanced cancers. As for the study in general: Among those treated, three patients had partial responses, one with hepatocellular carcinoma and two with cutaneous melanoma.

The protocol was immunoSEQ multiplex PCR, while the TCRdb copy is restricted to in-frame clones and leaves out a portion. The table has tens of thousands of clones, around 93% seen once. Germline CDR1 and CDR2: MGHRA and YSYEKL. The CDR3 is 15 amino acids. With 0 bases removed from V and 1 base from J, the gap between germline ends came to 10 bases. The material sequenced was CD4+ or CD8+ T cells sorted from blood, taken in a trial of the OX40 agonist ivuxolimab. The source of this sequence is an adult with an advanced solid tumor such as melanoma, head and neck, liver or kidney cancer. The chain has TRBV4-1 and TRBJ2-7; D may be TRBD1 (5 bases). CDR3 DNA sequence: TGCGCCAGCAGCCAAGAAGGGGCAGGGTCCTACGAGCAGTACTTC. It codes for CASSQEGAGSYEQYF.